These T cell receptor beta chains were read from a single sample in a study of CD8+CD57+ T cells in acquired aplastic anemia. MiXCR, applied by TCRdb to the reads, yields one record per CDR3 protein. The sample yields 100,000 to 150,000 distinct CDR3 sequences, around 48% seen once. Material: sorted CD4+, CD8+, or CD8+CD57+ T cells (not recorded which) from PBMCs. The origin of the receptors is a human donor in good health, serving as a control. Each CDR3 is given with its conserved first and last residue. Each record gives: D gene, J gene, V gene, clone size, CDR3 protein, CDR3 DNA. D genes are given only for firm matches. Where a row states a size, it is once, few, many or the class of an expanded clone; other rows omit it.

-,TRBJ2-5,TRBV7-6,medium-sized,CASSSQRTQQETQYF,TGTGCCAGCAGCTCCCAGAGGACACAACAAGAGACCCAGTACTTC
-,TRBJ1-6,TRBV4-2,-,CASSPYIGGQGNPPLHF,TGTGCCAGCAGCCCATATATCGGAGGGCAGGGGAACCCACCCCTCCACTTT
TRBD1,TRBJ1-5,TRBV20-1,-,CSARVPTGGNQPQHF,TGCAGTGCTAGAGTTCCGACAGGGGGCAATCAGCCCCAGCATTTT
-,TRBJ1-2,TRBV24-1,-,CATSGGGLRGYTF,TGTGCCACCAGTGGCGGGGGGCTAAGAGGCTACACCTTC
-,TRBJ2-1,TRBV25-1,-,CASSEIMEVDGEQFF,TGTGCCAGCAGTGAAATCATGGAGGTCGACGGTGAGCAGTTCTTC
TRBD1,TRBJ1-2,TRBV25-1,-,CASSWGTGWAEGYTF,TGTGCCAGCAGCTGGGGGACAGGGTGGGCGGAGGGCTACACCTTC
-,TRBJ1-2,TRBV15,medium-sized,CATSRDQGFYGYTF,TGTGCCACCAGCAGAGATCAAGGGTTCTATGGCTACACCTTC
TRBD1,TRBJ2-1,TRBV4-2,many,CASSPKADRRNEQFF,TGTGCCAGCAGCCCAAAAGCGGACAGGCGCAATGAGCAGTTCTTC
-,TRBJ1-2,TRBV29-1,-,CSDRTALYGYTF,TGCAGTGACCGGACAGCCCTCTATGGCTACACCTTC
-,TRBJ1-6,TRBV20-1,-,CSAIGGVSSYNSPLHF,TGCAGTGCCATAGGCGGAGTCAGCTCCTATAATTCACCCCTCCACTTT
-,TRBJ1-4,TRBV7-6,many,CASSLDGVFEKLFF,TGTGCCAGCAGCTTAGATGGGGTTTTCGAAAAACTGTTTTTT
TRBD1,TRBJ1-2,TRBV9,-,CASSTLMGQGGYGYTF,TGTGCCAGCAGCACATTGATGGGACAGGGTGGATATGGCTACACCTTC
TRBD1,TRBJ2-7,TRBV11-2,many,CASSLIRTGGGEQYF,TGTGCCAGCAGCTTAATAAGGACAGGGGGCGGGGAGCAGTACTTC
-,TRBJ1-1,TRBV7-2,-,CASSPLRQINTEAFF,TGCGCCAGCAGCCCACTACGACAGATTAACACTGAAGCTTTCTTT
TRBD1,TRBJ2-3,TRBV2,many,CASRRTGTVGTDTQYF,TGTGCCAGCAGGAGGACAGGGACGGTGGGCACAGATACGCAGTATTTT
TRBD1,TRBJ2-7,TRBV29-1,-,CSVLETGAYEQYF,TGCAGCGTTCTTGAGACAGGGGCCTACGAGCAGTACTTC
TRBD1,TRBJ1-1,TRBV10-1,few,CARDRGEYTEAFF,TGCGCCAGGGACAGGGGTGAGTACACTGAAGCTTTCTTT
-,TRBJ1-1,TRBV25-1,-,CASSRNPNTEAFF,TGTGCCAGCAGTCGCAACCCGAACACTGAAGCTTTCTTT
TRBD1,TRBJ1-6,TRBV5-4,many,CASSLENRGYSPLHF,TGTGCCAGCAGCTTGGAAAACAGGGGGTATTCACCCCTCCACTTT
TRBD1,TRBJ1-3,TRBV25-1,-,CASSEEDRGKEDTIYF,TGTGCCAGCAGTGAGGAGGACAGGGGCAAGGAGGACACCATATATTTT
-,TRBJ1-6,TRBV6-2/TRBV6-3,-,CAGSYPGMGNSPLHF,TGTGCCGGCAGTTACCCAGGGATGGGTAATTCACCCCTCCACTTT